The sequence of this T cell receptor (beta chain) was determined in a study of cytomegalovirus exposure and HLA in healthy donors. Study-wide findings and caveats: In a later analysis, CMV-associated beta chains were mostly HLA-associated, it appeared.

PCR used 60 Vbeta primers and 13 Jbeta primers. TCRdb keeps only in-frame clones here, not all; method: immunoSEQ multiplex PCR. The sample lists 100,000 to 150,000 clones; 65% to 85% were seen once. CDR1 and CDR2 from the germline V gene are SQVTM and ANQGSEA. The CDR3 consists of 13 residues. This clone has just a few counts. Antigen: not known. Relative to the germline gene, one junction end is altered; a read error may explain this. This chain connects TRBV29-1 to TRBJ2-3; D might be TRBD1 (6 bases). The sequencing input was PBMCs. The sequence was collected from a woman between 18 and 29 years old in good health and CMV-seronegative. The CDR3 sequence: CSGEGQTTDTQYF. The CDR3 nucleotides are TGCAGCGGTGAAGGACAGACCACAGATACGCAGTATTTT.